A single sample gave rise to the 26 T cell receptor beta chains below, sequenced in a study of lymphopenia after photon versus proton radiotherapy (dated by TCRdb to between 2018 and 2021). Library creation used the immunoSEQ multiplex PCR assay. TCRdb stores this immuneACCESS table with in-frame sequences only. Part of the clones is absent; in the studies checked, under half of the shortfall reflects unresolved V genes, and no reason is known for the rest. Across this sample there are approximately 35,000 clones, with 75% to 90% seen only once. Around 6.5% of the sample rests with the top ten. This sample comprised peripheral blood, obtained from a patient treated with photon-based radiotherapy. These receptors were taken from a woman aged 45-60 years with pancreatic cancer.

V is TRBV28 and J is TRBJ1-2, with D maybe TRBD1 (5 bases). This CDR3 is built from 16 residues. V shed 8 bases and J shed 1 base, with 20 bases lying between them. The germline V gene has CDR1 MDHEN and CDR2 SYDVKM. The CDR3 bases are TGTGCCAGCCTCGCGCGGCTGGGGGGGTATAACTATGGCTACACCTTC. It yields the protein CASLARLGGYNYGYTF.

The chain couples TRBV18 to TRBJ2-5; possibly TRBD2 for D (5 bases). Looked up from germline, CDR1 is KGHSH and CDR2 is LQKENI. The ends were cut back, 3 bases at V and 4 bases at J, with 12 bases in the middle. CDR3 size: 14 residues. In DNA, the CDR3 is TGTGCCAGCTCACCCCCGGGGATTCCAGAGACCCAGTACTTC. This translates into CASSPPGIPETQYF.

The V gene is TRBV28, the J gene TRBJ1-5, with a possible D match to TRBD1 (5 bases). V was shortened by 4 bases and J by 4 bases, with 14 bases between the two germline ends. CDR3 length: 15 residues. Per germline, CDR1 MDHEN and CDR2 SYDVKM. The CDR3 sequence is CASSSPGTGNQPQHF. The CDR3 DNA is TGTGCCAGCAGTTCCCCCGGGACGGGTAATCAGCCCCAGCATTTT.

This clone was observed once. The chain links TRBV19 to TRBJ2-5; tentatively, D is TRBD1 or TRBD2 (5 bases each). V gave up 7 bases and J gave up 5 bases, with 17 bases separating them. The CDR3 consists of 14 residues. Germline lookup yields CDR1 LNHDA and CDR2 SQIVND (reference sequence). The CDR3 DNA sequence: TGTGCCAGTAAACTACTAGGGGCCGGGGAGACCCAGTACTTC. Protein sequence: CASKLLGAGETQYF.

V and J are TRBV4-3 and TRBJ1-6; a weak D match, TRBD1 (5 bases). The CDR3 extends over 14 amino acids. The V gene's germline CDR1 is LGHNA and CDR2 YSLEER. With 1 base removed from V and 5 bases from J, the gap between germline ends came to 6 bases. CDR3 in DNA: TGCGCCAGCAGCCAAGTGGGGGATAATTCACCCCTCCACTTT. Translation: CASSQVGDNSPLHF.

The CDR3 DNA is TGTGCCAGCACCGCACCCCCGGGGGCCCCGGGGAACAATGAGCAGTTCTTC. It translates to CASTAPPGAPGNNEQFF. This chain uses TRBV27 with TRBJ2-1; possibly TRBD1 or TRBD2 for D (6 bases each). CDR3 length: 17 residues. CDR1 and CDR2 from the germline V gene are MNHEY and SMNVEV (reference sequence). The V and J ends lost 7 bases and 5 bases respectively, with 24 bases between them.

The chain uses TRBV2 and TRBJ1-1; 8 positions agree with TRBD1. The V segment lost 11 bases and the J segment 1 base; nucleotides outside the gene matches: 9. This CDR3 region has 14 residues. Germline V CDR1 and CDR2: SNHLY, FYNNEI. The CDR3 here is CACTGGLKNTEAFF. The CDR3, as DNA: TGTGCCTGCACAGGGGGGTTAAAGAACACTGAAGCTTTCTTT.

V and J are TRBV4-2 and TRBJ2-5; TRBD2 might be the D (6 bases). The CDR3 length is 14 residues. V was clipped by 4 bases and J by 2 bases, with 11 bases between them. Germline V gene lookup returns CDR1 LGHNA and CDR2 YNFKEQ. This CDR3 reads CASSLGLEQETQYF. The CDR3, as DNA: TGTGCCAGCAGCCTGGGACTGGAACAAGAGACCCAGTACTTC.

V and J are TRBV4-2 and TRBJ2-5, with 7 bases that match TRBD2. Germline V gene sequence: CDR1 LGHNA, CDR2 YNFKEQ. The CDR3 covers 16 residues. Trimming cost V 1 base and J 2 bases; bases outside gene matches: 7. CDR3 in DNA: TGTGCCAGCAGCCAAGGACAAGCGGGGATACAAGAGACCCAGTACTTC. It is translated as CASSQGQAGIQETQYF.

The rearrangement uses TRBV7-9 and TRBJ2-5; unclear D gene. The J call is uncertain, as TRBJ2-7 better fits the DNA end. Germline CDR1 is SEHNR and CDR2 is FQNEAQ (reference sequence). The CDR3 spans 13 residues. The CDR3 here is CASSSMGTYEQYF. The DNA of the CDR3 is TGTGCCAGCAGCTCCATGGGCACTTACGAGCAGTACTTC.

CDR3 sequence: CASSLASDRGRYTEAFF. CDR3 coding DNA: TGTGCCAGCAGTTTGGCCAGCGACAGGGGGCGTTACACTGAAGCTTTCTTT. The V call is TRBV28, the J call TRBJ1-1; 10 bases are a match to TRBD1. Germline trimming cut 3 bases from V and 3 bases from J; bases unmatched to any gene: 10. The CDR3 extends over 17 amino acids. Germline V lookup: CDR1 MDHEN, CDR2 SYDVKM.

V usage is TRBV28 and J usage is TRBJ2-7; 8 bases line up with TRBD2. The germline CDR1 and CDR2 sequences are MDHEN and SYDVKM. This CDR3 has 15 residues. V trimming: 8 bases; J trimming: 3 bases; junction bases outside the gene matches: 12. The CDR3 region has the DNA TGTGCCAGCGCACCTGGGACTAGTTACAACTACGAGCAGTACTTC. Protein sequence: CASAPGTSYNYEQYF.

Concerning this clone: Different DNA sequences within this sample yield the same CDR3. The V and J genes are TRBV7-2 and TRBJ2-5; tentatively, D is TRBD1 (5 bases). The CDR3 is 14 amino acids. The germline gives CDR1 SGHTA, CDR2 FQGNSA. V lost 0 bases to trimming and J lost 2 bases, with 7 bases between them. The CDR3 sequence: CASSLAGLQETQYF. DNA of the CDR3: TGTGCCAGCAGCTTAGCGGGGCTGCAAGAGACCCAGTACTTC.

The chain employs TRBV4-3 and TRBJ2-1, with 8 positions matching TRBD2. Trimming took 1 base from V and 8 from J; bases not matched to a gene: 7. This CDR3 spans 15 amino acids. CDR1 is LGHNA, CDR2 YSLEER, per germline. The CDR3 nucleotides are TGCGCCAGCAGCCAAGGGGTCCCCGGGAGGGATGAGCAGTTCTTC. Protein: CASSQGVPGRDEQFF.

CDR3 bases: TGTGCCAGCAGTTTTAGTACAGGGGATGGCTACACCTTC. Amino acid sequence: CASSFSTGDGYTF. The gene calls are TRBV27 and TRBJ1-2; 7 nucleotides line up with TRBD1. Looked up from germline, CDR1 is MNHEY and CDR2 is SMNVEV (reference sequence). The CDR3 length is 13 residues. V lost 3 bases, J lost 6 bases, and 4 bases stayed unmatched.

CDR3 in DNA: TGCGCCAGCAGCCAAGAAGGCACTAGCGGGTACAATGAGCAGTTCTTC. It codes for CASSQEGTSGYNEQFF. This chain connects TRBV4-1 to TRBJ2-1; 9 nucleotides align to TRBD2. The germline CDR1 and CDR2 sequences are MGHRA and YSYEKL. The V segment lost 0 bases and the J segment 4 bases; nucleotides outside the gene matches: 4. The CDR3 has 16 residues.

CDR3 in DNA: TGTGCCAGCTCTGTGACAGGGTGGTCTGGGGCCAACGTCCTGACTTTC. It codes for CASSVTGWSGANVLTF. The chain has TRBV27 and TRBJ2-6; 7 bases map to TRBD1. CDR3 length: 16 residues. The germline gives CDR1 MNHEY, CDR2 SMNVEV (reference sequence). V lost 8 bases to trimming and J lost 1 base; unmatched junction nucleotides: 8.

The chain employs TRBV29-1 and TRBJ2-2; D assignment may be TRBD1 or TRBD2 (5 bases each). This CDR3 contains 13 residues. V was cut by 6 bases and J by 2 bases, with 10 bases left in between. Germline V gene data show CDR1 as SQVTM and CDR2 as ANQGSEA. DNA of the CDR3: TGCAGCGTGGGGACGCCCAACACCGGGGAGCTGTTTTTT. Residues: CSVGTPNTGELFF.

The J gene is TRBJ1-5, the V gene TRBV16, with D unclear. This CDR3 region has 16 residues. The germline CDR1 and CDR2 sequences are KGHSY and FQNENV. V was cut by 2 bases and J by 5 bases, with 16 bases left in between. The CDR3 DNA sequence: TGTGCCAGCAGCCAAGATTATACTAGTTCGGATCAGCCCCAGCATTTT. Encoded protein: CASSQDYTSSDQPQHF.

This chain links TRBV28 with TRBJ2-7; D is possibly TRBD2 (7 bases). This CDR3 spans 14 amino acids. V was pared by 6 bases and J by 2 bases, with 14 bases between. Germline V lookup: CDR1 MDHEN, CDR2 SYDVKM. In DNA form, the CDR3 reads TGTGCCAGCAGCCGACGGGGGGCCCCCTACGAGCAGTACTTC. Translated, it gives CASSRRGAPYEQYF.

The J gene is TRBJ2-3, the V gene TRBV5-6; D call uncertain. This CDR3 contains 16 residues. CDR1 is SGHDT, CDR2 YYEEEE, per germline. Trimming stripped 4 bases from V and 0 bases from J, with 15 bases between. The CDR3 DNA reads as TGTGCCAGCAGCCCCTCGTTGCGGACCAGCACAGATACGCAGTATTTT. Amino acids: CASSPSLRTSTDTQYF.

V is TRBV4-3 and J is TRBJ2-2; no firm D call. The CDR3 spans 16 residues. The V end lost 4 bases, the J end lost 5 bases, and 17 bases lay between the germline ends. The germline gives CDR1 LGHNA, CDR2 YSLEER. The CDR3 DNA follows: TGCGCCAGCAGCCGAGAAAGTAGGTCTGGGACCGGGGAGCTGTTTTTT. Amino acids: CASSRESRSGTGELFF.

The gene calls are TRBV6-5 and TRBJ2-1, with 8 bases fitting TRBD2. Germline V gene lookup returns CDR1 MNHEY and CDR2 SVGAGI. The length of the CDR3 is 16 residues. The V segment lost 3 bases and the J segment 9 bases; nucleotides outside the gene matches: 13. CDR3 sequence: CASSYFTGGPSSEQFF. DNA for the CDR3: TGTGCCAGCAGTTATTTTACGGGAGGGCCTTCTTCTGAGCAGTTCTTC.

This clone was seen only once. The chain links TRBV2 to TRBJ2-7; tentative D call: TRBD2 (6 bases). The CDR3 loop spans 15 amino acids. V was pared by 3 bases and J by 2 bases, with 14 bases between. Germline V gene sequence: CDR1 SNHLY, CDR2 FYNNEI. CDR3 in amino acids: CASSDGPGRTYEQYF. The CDR3 nucleotides are TGTGCCAGCAGTGATGGCCCGGGGAGGACCTACGAGCAGTACTTC.

The chain uses TRBV6-1 and TRBJ2-3; D could derive from TRBD1 or TRBD2 (7 bases each). Between the trimmed V and J ends, which lost 0 bases and 3 bases, there was a span of 13 bases. Germline V gene lookup returns CDR1 MNHNS and CDR2 SASEGT. The CDR3 covers 16 residues. The CDR3 loop reads CASSEARQGGTDTQYF. CDR3 nucleotide sequence: TGTGCCAGCAGTGAAGCGCGGCAGGGGGGGACAGATACGCAGTATTTT.

The chain couples TRBV7-6 to TRBJ2-7; perhaps TRBD1 as D (7 bases). The V gene's germline CDR1 is SGHVS and CDR2 FNYEAQ. V was pared by 5 bases and J by 1 base, with 9 bases between. CDR3 length: 13 residues. CDR3 nucleotides: TGTGCCAGCAGCCCAGGGGGGTCCTACGAGCAGTACTTC. Amino acid sequence: CASSPGGSYEQYF.